The 27 T cell receptor beta chains given below trace back to one sample, sequenced in a study of blood T cell repertoires in COVID-19. Produced via immunoSEQ multiplex PCR; TCRdb's table is partial and in-frame only. The table has about 380,000 clones, 87% seen once. Sequencing used PBMCs or T cells enriched from blood (not recorded which). The receptors stem from a young man who had recovered from COVID-19.

The chain couples TRBV3-1 (or the pseudogene TRBV3-2) to TRBJ2-1; 8 bases match TRBD2. This CDR3 is 15 amino acids long. J lost 9 bases, V lost 1 base, and 8 bases had no gene match. Germline lookup yields CDR1 LGHDT and CDR2 YNNKEL (reference sequence). The CDR3 is CASSQGLAGGREQFF. The CDR3 DNA reads TGTGCCAGCAGCCAAGGCTTGGCGGGGGGACGTGAGCAGTTCTTC.

Only one count was recorded for this clone. V usage is TRBV6-6 and J usage is TRBJ2-1; D might be TRBD1 (6 bases). This CDR3 spans 15 amino acids. The V gene's germline CDR1 is MNHNY and CDR2 SVGAGI (reference sequence). The germline V and J ends were trimmed by 5 bases and 0 bases, with 11 bases remaining between them. This chain's CDR3 is CASSLGHSSYNEQFF. The CDR3 coding sequence is TGTGCCAGCAGTCTGGGACACAGCTCCTACAATGAGCAGTTCTTC.

This chain joins TRBV6-2 or TRBV6-3 and TRBJ1-1; the D is unclear. CDR1 and CDR2 from the germline V gene are MNHEY and SVGEGT. V was clipped by 2 bases and J by 6 bases, with 19 bases between them. This CDR3 has 16 residues. The CDR3 loop is CASSYERRWREAEAFF. The CDR3 region has the DNA TGTGCCAGCAGTTACGAAAGAAGGTGGAGAGAAGCTGAAGCTTTCTTT.

This rearrangement joins TRBV18 to TRBJ1-5; D ambiguous. In germline, CDR1 is KGHSH, CDR2 LQKENI. Trimming left V 6 bases short and J 7 bases short, with 10 bases between. This CDR3 contains 12 residues. DNA of the CDR3: TGTGCCAGCTCCCAGGAGGGCCAGCCCCAGCATTTT. Amino acids: CASSQEGQPQHF.

This chain connects TRBV20-1 to TRBJ2-7; TRBD2 is a possible D gene (6 bases). Trimming shortened V by 5 bases and J by 6 bases, and 17 bases separated the two germline ends. The CDR3 covers 13 residues. Germline CDR1 and CDR2: DFQATT and SNEGSKA (reference sequence). The CDR3 DNA reads TGCAGTGCTTGTGGGGAGGTAGCCTCCGAGCAGTACTTC. This gives the protein CSACGEVASEQYF.

The chain carries TRBV10-1 and TRBJ2-3; 8 bases line up with TRBD2. This CDR3 region has 15 residues. V was pared by 0 bases and J by 4 bases, with 3 bases of the junction left unmatched. Germline assignment: CDR1 WNHNN and CDR2 SYGVQD (reference sequence). This CDR3 reads CASSESGGASDTQYF. The CDR3 DNA reads as TGCGCCAGCAGTGAGTCCGGGGGGGCCTCAGATACGCAGTATTTT.

The J gene is TRBJ1-3, the V gene TRBV7-8; 7 bases match TRBD1. CDR1 and CDR2 (germline): SGHVS, FQNEAQ. The J segment lost 0 bases and the V segment lost 5 bases, leaving 4 bases of the junction unmatched. The CDR3 has 15 residues. The CDR3 spells CASSIGTASGNTIYF. CDR3 nucleotides: TGTGCCAGCAGCATCGGGACAGCCTCTGGAAACACCATATATTTT.

The chain recombines TRBV19 with TRBJ1-4; D remains ambiguous. Germline lookup yields CDR1 LNHDA and CDR2 SQIVND (reference sequence). This CDR3 has 12 residues. Between the trimmed V and J ends, which lost 8 bases and 7 bases, there was a span of 11 bases. In DNA form, the CDR3 reads TGTGCCAGTGCGCGGGCCTCTGAAAAACTGTTTTTT. Amino acid sequence: CASARASEKLFF.

The V gene is TRBV11-2, the J gene TRBJ2-1; a weak D match, TRBD1 (6 bases). The CDR3 covers 14 residues. The germline gives CDR1 SGHAT, CDR2 FQNNGV. V was shortened by 4 bases and J by 3 bases, with 10 bases between the two germline ends. CDR3 protein: CASSYLDSYNEQFF. The CDR3, as DNA: TGTGCCAGCAGCTACCTGGACAGCTACAATGAGCAGTTCTTC.

This clone was seen only a few times. This chain connects TRBV5-1 to TRBJ1-2; 7 bases are shared with TRBD1. CDR3 length equals 13 residues. The ends lost 2 bases at V and 7 bases at J; junction bases unmatched: 5. Germline values: CDR1 SGHRS, CDR2 YFSETQ. CDR3 residues: CASSFEGALGYTF. CDR3 DNA: TGCGCCAGCAGCTTTGAGGGGGCGCTTGGCTACACCTTC.

V is TRBV6-2 or TRBV6-3 and J is TRBJ1-1; 7 nucleotides match TRBD1. Losses at the gene ends were 4 bases for V and 4 bases for J; bases not matched to a gene: 9. The CDR3 contains 15 residues. CDR1 is MNHEY, CDR2 SVGEGT, per germline. CDR3 coding DNA: TGTGCCAGCAGTTTCCACAGGGGAAGGAGCACTGAAGCTTTCTTT. Protein product: CASSFHRGRSTEAFF.

This chain links TRBV6-5 with TRBJ1-5; D uncertain. The V end lost 2 bases, the J end lost 7 bases, and 12 bases lay between the germline ends. Germline loops: CDR1 MNHEY, CDR2 SVGAGI. The CDR3 runs to 14 residues. CDR3 residues: CASSYTRRGQPQHF. In DNA form, the CDR3 reads TGTGCCAGCAGTTACACCCGGAGAGGCCAGCCCCAGCATTTT.

The rearrangement uses TRBV30 and TRBJ1-4, with D maybe TRBD1 (6 bases). Trimming pared 0 bases from V and 3 bases from J, leaving 17 bases between. Germline V gene data show CDR1 as GTSNPN and CDR2 as SVGIG (reference sequence). The length of the CDR3 is 17 residues. CDR3 bases: TGTGCCTGGAGTGTGGGGGCAGGGGTGAGGCCTAATGAAAAACTGTTTTTT. Amino acid sequence: CAWSVGAGVRPNEKLFF.

The J gene is TRBJ1-5, the V gene TRBV7-2, with D perhaps matching TRBD1 (6 bases). Trimming removed 1 base at V and 9 bases at J, with 16 bases between. The CDR3 is 15 amino acids. From germline, CDR1 is SGHTA and CDR2 FQGNSA. This chain's CDR3 is CASSLGRGSHRPQHF. Here the CDR3 DNA reads TGTGCCAGCAGCTTAGGCAGGGGATCCCATCGGCCCCAGCATTTT.

The rearrangement links TRBV6-5 to TRBJ1-1, with D unclear. Trimming removed 2 bases from V and 5 bases from J, with 9 bases in between. The CDR3 length is 13 residues. Germline V gene data show CDR1 as MNHEY and CDR2 as SVGAGI. The CDR3 spells CASSYEWRTEAFF. The CDR3 DNA is TGTGCCAGCAGTTACGAATGGCGGACTGAAGCTTTCTTT.

The count of this clone is one. This chain joins TRBV5-4 and TRBJ1-5; possible D gene TRBD1, 6 bases. The CDR3 extends over 15 amino acids. Trimming took 0 bases from V and 1 from J, leaving 8 bases between them. Per germline, CDR1 SGHNT and CDR2 YYREEE (reference sequence). CDR3 bases: TGTGCCAGCAGCTTGGGACAGGAAAGCAATCAGCCCCAGCATTTT. Protein product: CASSLGQESNQPQHF.

The rearrangement uses TRBV4-3 and TRBJ1-4; no clear D. Germline loops: CDR1 LGHNA, CDR2 YSLEER. The CDR3 contains 13 residues. V was trimmed by 5 bases and J by 4 bases, leaving 8 bases between them. The CDR3 protein is CASSEGSNEKLFF. CDR3 coding DNA: TGCGCCAGCAGCGAAGGGAGTAATGAAAAACTGTTTTTT.

The count of this clone is one. The rearrangement uses TRBV3-1 (or the pseudogene TRBV3-2) and TRBJ2-5, with D maybe TRBD1 (6 bases). The CDR3 sequence is 15 residues long. In germline, CDR1 is LGHDT, CDR2 YNNKEL (reference sequence). Trimming took off 0 bases at V and 5 bases at J, with 13 bases between the two ends. For the CDR3, the DNA is TGTGCCAGCAGCCAAGATCCCTGGGGGCGGGAGACCCAGTACTTC. This encodes CASSQDPWGRETQYF.

The chain has TRBV9 and TRBJ1-4, with TRBD1 as a possible D gene (5 bases). This CDR3 contains 16 residues. In germline, CDR1 is SGDLS, CDR2 YYNGEE. The V end was cut by 0 bases, the J end by 8 bases, with 17 bases between. The CDR3 region has the DNA TGTGCCAGCAGCGTAGCTACGGGAGGGACGGGGGAAAAACTGTTTTTT. Translation: CASSVATGGTGEKLFF.

The chain combines TRBV10-2 with TRBJ2-1, with 9 bases fitting TRBD2. The CDR3 is 15 residues long. Trimming took 4 bases from V and 3 from J; bases not matched to a gene: 4. Germline loops: CDR1 WSHSY, CDR2 SAAADI. Written as DNA, the CDR3 is TGCGCCAGCAGTGGAGCGGGGGGACTCTACAATGAGCAGTTCTTC. It specifies CASSGAGGLYNEQFF.

The rearrangement joins TRBV19 to TRBJ1-2; 8 bases are shared with TRBD1. This CDR3 has 13 residues. The V gene's germline CDR1 is LNHDA and CDR2 SQIVND (reference sequence). V trimming: 5 bases; J trimming: 8 bases; junction bases outside the gene matches: 7. The CDR3 DNA follows: TGTGCCAGTAGTGTCCAGGGGGCGATCGGCTACACCTTC. Protein: CASSVQGAIGYTF.

The J gene is TRBJ1-5, the V gene TRBV10-3; possible D gene TRBD1, 5 bases. V shed 3 bases and J shed 4 bases, with 7 bases lying between them. The CDR3 consists of 13 residues. The germline gives CDR1 ENHRY, CDR2 SYGVKD. CDR3 in DNA: TGTGCCATCAGTGACGGGGGTAATCAGCCCCAGCATTTT. This codes for CAISDGGNQPQHF.

This rearrangement joins TRBV19 to TRBJ2-5; 7 positions match TRBD2. Germline V CDR1 and CDR2: LNHDA, SQIVND (reference sequence). CDR3 size: 16 residues. V trimming: 0 bases; J trimming: 0 bases; junction bases outside the gene matches: 4. The CDR3 is CASSIDRLADQETQYF. The CDR3 DNA is TGTGCCAGTAGTATAGACCGGCTAGCGGACCAAGAGACCCAGTACTTC.

The chain couples TRBV9 to TRBJ1-5, with 7 bases aligning to TRBD1. The germline V gene encodes CDR1 SGDLS and CDR2 YYNGEE. The CDR3 sequence is 14 residues long. V lost 3 bases and J lost 3; bases outside the gene matches: 3. CDR3 amino acids: CASSAGQANQPQHF. CDR3 DNA: TGTGCCAGCAGCGCAGGACAGGCCAATCAGCCCCAGCATTTT.

The chain has TRBV10-3 and TRBJ1-3; tentatively, D is TRBD1 (5 bases). The V and J ends lost 8 bases and 2 bases respectively, with 10 bases between them. CDR3 length: 13 amino acids. Per the germline V gene, CDR1 is ENHRY and CDR2 is SYGVKD. CDR3 sequence reads: CAIRGGPGNTIYF. CDR3 coding DNA: TGTGCCATCCGGGGGGGTCCTGGAAACACCATATATTTT.

Only one count was recorded for this clone. This rearrangement joins TRBV5-1 to TRBJ2-4; possible D gene TRBD2, 6 bases. CDR1 is SGHRS, CDR2 YFSETQ, per germline. The CDR3 is 14 residues long. Trimming cost V 2 bases and J 2 bases, with 8 bases left between them. The CDR3 nucleotides are TGCGCCAGCAGCTTAGGCGGGACCAAAAACATTCAGTACTTC. Translated: CASSLGGTKNIQYF.

The CDR3 region has the DNA TGTGCCAGCAGTGATTACAGGGTGAACACCATATATTTT. Its translation is CASSDYRVNTIYF. The rearrangement links TRBV6-1 to TRBJ1-3; D might be TRBD1 (6 bases). The CDR3 consists of 13 residues. Germline assignment: CDR1 MNHNS and CDR2 SASEGT. V was shortened by 3 bases and J by 7 bases, with 10 bases between the two germline ends.